This T cell receptor (beta chain) was captured in a study of CD8 T cells in Susac syndrome (dated by TCRdb to 2018 to 2020). Broadly, across the study: Whether CD8+ T cell activation and differentiation in Susac syndrome was antigen driven was tested using repertoire sequencing.

Peripheral blood CD8+ and CD4+ T cells from healthy donors, Susac syndrome patients and multiple sclerosis patients were profiled by high-throughput TCR beta sequencing. The healthy donors served as controls matched for age and sex. CD8+ TEMRA cells were enriched by FACS, while bulk CD8+ and CD4+ T cells were purified by magnetic negative isolation. Blood was collected in EDTA tubes and processed within 24 hours, with PBMCs isolated through density gradient centrifugation. PBMCs intended for TCR sequencing were frozen in liquid nitrogen and were later thawed in a 37 degrees C water bath. A purity of at least 90% was achieved for sorted or isolated CD4+, CD8+ and CD8+ TEMRA cells. RNA was extracted using the RNeasy kit, and roughly 0.5 to 1 ug of the RNA was reverse transcribed with random hexamers. The immunoSEQ multiplex PCR assay, which covers 54 Vbeta and 13 Jbeta segments, was used to amplify TCR beta CDR3 regions. To correct PCR amplification bias, a synthetic template baseline was used for both primer optimization and computational correction. Per the original workflow: Only productive sequences were kept, with reads annotated to V, D and J genes according to IMGT and analyzed in immunoSEQ Analyzer. Clonality was calculated as one minus the Shannon entropy normalized by log2 of the number of productive unique sequences. For each patient and control, public and private clones were evaluated among the 100 most prevalent clones. A clone was defined as Susac-specific if it was absent from the healthy and MS cohorts, from over 1,000 published viral clones and from other ImmuneACCESS disease sequences. TCRdb took the public reads, trimmed them with fastp at Q25, ran MiXCR for clone calling and kept in-frame beta chains. Each entry is one CDR3 protein sequence, shown with its most common DNA and genes. The V and J calls reflect TCRdb's pipeline rather than the authors' work. Counted in this sample were about 190,000 distinct CDR3 sequences; approximately 93% of them appeared once. The leading ten clones occupy 0.095% to 0.12% of the sample.

As to this clonotype: Its antigen is currently not known. Base quality data are lacking; no much larger clone is found one base away.

Here is what the overall study found, with its caveats: The number of individuals in the TCR sequencing and HLA analysis was acknowledged as relatively small.

The junction shows trimming of 2 bases on V and 0 bases on J, plus 14 bases between the germline ends. From its cysteine to its phenylalanine, the CDR3 spans 17 amino acids. The only DNA kept is the CDR3, 51 bases in frame from the first base. In the germline V gene, CDR1 corresponds to SGHDN and CDR2 to FVKESK. The rearrangement combines TRBV14 with TRBJ1-3, with no confident D gene call. The source of this sequence is a human donor in good health. Specimen: CD4+ T cells from PBMCs. The CDR3 corresponds to CASSQSPAWVSGNTIYF. The nucleotide sequence reads as follows: TGTGCCAGCAGCCAAAGTCCTGCTTGGGTCTCTGGAAACACCATATATTTT.